This T cell receptor (beta chain) was sequenced in a study of neurological immune-mediated disorders. MiXCR was run by TCRdb on the 5' RACE reads, yielding one entry per CDR3 protein. The sample yields fewer than 35,000 distinct CDR3 sequences, about a sixth seen once. V was cut by 4 bases and J by 0 bases, with 14 bases left in between. Germline CDR1 SGHKS, CDR2 YYEKEE (reference sequence). The CDR3 contains 16 residues. Regarding time point: technical triplicate 3. The TCR was taken from a female donor with HTLV-1-associated myelopathy (HAM/TSP). The rearrangement joins TRBV5-5 to TRBJ1-5; D is ambiguous. Sequenced sample: CD4+ T cells from blood. CDR3 in amino acids: CASSIGRGYSNQPQHF. The CDR3 DNA sequence: TGTGCCAGCAGCATTGGACGAGGGTATAGCAATCAGCCCCAGCATTTT.